The sequence of this T cell receptor beta chain was determined in a study of blood T cell repertoires in COVID-19. Study information: Some COVID-19 samples were acute and others convalescent; all came from the United States, Italy and Spain. Sample material is recorded as cDNA or gDNA derived from T cells, B-cell-depleted T cells, or PBMCs.

In the original processing: Amplified reference gene primers provided the basis for estimating nucleated cell counts. Assay used: immunoSEQ multiplex PCR; TCRdb lists only in-frame clones, some missing. V, J and clone size are taken as reported in that table, and D and trimming were inferred from the DNA itself. The sample has 95,000 to 150,000 clones, about 83% seen once. Remarks on this clone: The germline gene is not matched at one end of the junction; a read error may be the cause.

The CDR3 is 16 amino acids. In germline, CDR1 is SQVTM, CDR2 ANQGSEA. The chain is built from TRBV29-1 and TRBJ1-2; TRBD1 matches 9 bases. This receptor was taken from a human donor in a cohort sampled during active COVID-19. Sequencing input: peripheral blood. This chain's CDR3 is CSIEPGQGSGTHGYTF. CDR3 DNA: TGCAGCATTGAACCGGGACAGGGATCGGGGACCCATGGCTACACCTTC.